This T cell receptor beta chain is drawn from a study of response to subunit inactivated influenza vaccine. General study results and limits: Few new T cells, the authors suggested, are recruited by each seasonal influenza vaccination.

Regarding this clonotype: Antigen specificity is unknown.

TCRdb re-analysed the RT-PCR reads in MiXCR, keeping a single row per CDR3 protein. The table records about 700,000 distinct CDR3 sequences, about 15% of them present only once. The sequenced sample was PBMCs from blood, obtained 14 to 15 days before vaccination. The source of this sequence is a man aged 45-65 years who received an inactivated influenza vaccine.

CDR3 in DNA: TGTGCCAGCAGTGTCTTATCGGGGGGAGGCTATGGCTACACCTTC. Translating gives CASSVLSGGGYGYTF. The chain has TRBV2 and TRBJ1-2; possible D gene TRBD1, 5 bases. The CDR3 extends over 15 amino acids. Germline values: CDR1 SNHLY, CDR2 FYNNEI. V lost 4 bases and J lost 4, with 16 bases in between. The variable domain in full, with the rest retrieved from reference TRBV2 and TRBJ1-2, is EPEVTQTPSHQVTQMGQEVILRCVPISNHLYFYWYRQILGQKVEFLVSFYNNEISEKSEIFDDQFSVERPDGSNFTLKIRSTKLEDSAMYFCASSVLSGGGYGYTFGSGTRLTVV.